This TCR beta chain was obtained from a study of human T cells and chemical hapten exposure. Separate cDNA molecules received unique molecular identifiers, which the library attached to them. In the source study's methods: Samples ranged from roughly 23,224 to 690,600 TCRs, with a median of around 100,000. MiXCR, applied by TCRdb to the RACE reads, yields one record per CDR3 protein. TCRdb, not the authors, supplied the V and J calls. The sample yields 70,000 to 85,000 distinct CDR3 sequences, around 8.7% seen once. This clonotype was observed at least ten times. Trimming removed 4 bases at V and 0 bases at J, with 6 bases between. CDR3 length: 12 amino acids. Looked up from germline, CDR1 is SQVTM and CDR2 is ANQGSEA. Time point specified: healthy volunteer bleed at 6 weeks. RNA extraction used unfractionated whole blood as the source of total RNA.

Sequenced material: whole blood. The rearrangement uses TRBV29-1 and TRBJ1-1; no definite D call. This sequence originates from a male donor in good health. Some clones in this sample may be carry-over from other donors' samples. The CDR3 here is CSVVSMNTEAFF. DNA for the CDR3: TGCAGCGTTGTCTCAATGAACACTGAAGCTTTCTTT. Supplemented by reference TRBV29-1 and TRBJ1-1, the full variable domain reads SAVISQKPSRDICQRGTSLTIQCQVDSQVTMMFWYRQQPGQSLTLIATANQGSEATYESGFVIDKFPISRPNLTFSTLTVSNMSPEDSSIYLCSVVSMNTEAFFGQGTRLTVV.